These 14 T cell receptor beta chains were all obtained from the same sample, sequenced in a study of cytomegalovirus exposure and HLA in healthy donors. Only in-frame clones appear in the TCRdb table, and some are missing; sequencing was by immunoSEQ multiplex PCR. The sample lists about 200,000 clones; about three quarters were seen once. The specimen was PBMCs. These receptors originate from a woman in her twenties or thirties in good health and CMV-seronegative.

The chain recombines TRBV9 with TRBJ1-5, with TRBD1 as a possible D gene (5 bases). V lost 4 bases to trimming and J lost 2 bases, with 16 bases between them. The CDR3 totals 16 residues. Germline assignment: CDR1 SGDLS and CDR2 YYNGEE. CDR3 sequence reads: CASSLLVKGRNQPQHF. The CDR3 nucleotides read TGTGCCAGCAGCCTACTTGTTAAGGGGCGCAATCAGCCCCAGCATTTT.

This clone has only a few counts. V gene TRBV18 combines with J gene TRBJ1-5, with a weak D call TRBD1 (6 bases). V was shortened by 3 bases and J by 2 bases, with 14 bases between the two germline ends. In germline, CDR1 is KGHSH, CDR2 LQKENI. This CDR3 is 16 amino acids long. The DNA for the CDR3 is TGTGCCAGCTCACCTCAACACAGGGAAGGCAATCAGCCCCAGCATTTT. Amino acid sequence: CASSPQHREGNQPQHF.

The chain carries TRBV19 and TRBJ2-6; a weak D match, TRBD1 (6 bases). Trimming took off 6 bases at V and 0 bases at J, with 15 bases between the two ends. The CDR3 is 17 residues long. The V gene's germline CDR1 is LNHDA and CDR2 SQIVND (reference sequence). CDR3 nucleotide sequence: TGTGCCAGTAGACGACAGGCTCAACCCTCTGGGGCCAACGTCCTGACTTTC. Protein sequence: CASRRQAQPSGANVLTF.

V usage is TRBV7-9 and J usage is TRBJ2-7; TRBD1 matches 8 bases. Germline V gene lookup returns CDR1 SEHNR and CDR2 FQNEAQ (reference sequence). The junction had 5 bases not matched to a gene; V was cut back by 1 base and J by 6 bases. There are 14 residues in the CDR3. The CDR3 here is CASSLGQGSGEQYF. As DNA, the CDR3 is TGTGCCAGCAGCTTAGGACAGGGGTCTGGCGAGCAGTACTTC.

This chain connects TRBV5-1 to TRBJ1-2; no reliable D call. V lost 4 bases and J 5 bases, leaving 9 bases between the germline ends. From germline, CDR1 is SGHRS and CDR2 YFSETQ. The CDR3 spans 12 residues. CDR3 in amino acids: CASSNRQYGYTF. CDR3 bases: TGCGCCAGCAGCAACCGCCAGTATGGCTACACCTTC.

The V gene is TRBV9, the J gene TRBJ2-2; 11 bases are shared with TRBD1. CDR1 is SGDLS and CDR2 is YYNGEE in the germline V gene. Trimming took 3 bases from V and 5 from J; bases not matched to a gene: 3. The CDR3 spans 15 residues. The CDR3 DNA reads as TGTGCCAGCAGCGCGGGACAGGGGGAAACCGGGGAGCTGTTTTTT. Translation gives CASSAGQGETGELFF.

The rearrangement links TRBV18 to TRBJ1-2; D unresolved. CDR1 and CDR2 from the germline V gene are KGHSH and LQKENI. The length of the CDR3 is 15 residues. V gave up 5 bases and J gave up 1 base, with 14 bases separating them. The CDR3 DNA reads TGTGCCAGCTCATCCACGAGGGAGGTTAACTATGGCTACACCTTC. Translating it yields CASSSTREVNYGYTF. Complete variable domain (other parts from reference TRBV18 and TRBJ1-2): NAGVMQNPRHLVRRRGQEARLRCSPMKGHSHVYWYRQLPEEGLKFMVYLQKENIIDESGMPKERFSAEFPKEGPSILRIQQVVRGDSAAYFCASSSTREVNYGYTFGSGTRLTVV.

The CDR3 loop is CASSKTIKAYEQYF. Here the CDR3 DNA reads TGTGCCAGCAGCAAGACTATTAAGGCCTACGAGCAGTACTTC. This chain connects TRBV21-1 to TRBJ2-7; no check of the table's D call, TRBD2, against the DNA was made. TRBV21-1 represents a pseudogene. This CDR3 region has 14 residues.

This clone was seen a handful of times. The chain couples TRBV27 to TRBJ2-5; 12 bases line up with TRBD2. With V trimmed by 6 bases and J by 3 bases, 5 bases remained unmatched. The CDR3 is made up of 15 amino acids. In germline, CDR1 is MNHEY, CDR2 SMNVEV (reference sequence). The CDR3, as DNA: TGTGCCAGCAGCCGAAGACTAGCGGGGGAAGAGACCCAGTACTTC. Its translation is CASSRRLAGEETQYF.

The gene calls are TRBV5-1 and TRBJ2-7; 8 nucleotides match TRBD1. The CDR3 covers 17 residues. The V and J ends lost 2 bases and 0 bases, in that order; junction bases with no gene match: 10. The germline gives CDR1 SGHRS, CDR2 YFSETQ. The CDR3 DNA sequence: TGCGCCAGCAGCTTAGGACAGGGAGTCTCCAGCTCCTACGAGCAGTACTTC. Translating it yields CASSLGQGVSSSYEQYF.

The chain links TRBV13 to TRBJ2-7; D remains unclear. Trimming removed 0 bases at V and 6 bases at J, with 12 bases between. Germline V CDR1 and CDR2: PRHDT, FYEKMQ (reference sequence). The CDR3 totals 14 residues. The CDR3 is CASSLGGHYAEQYF. The DNA for the CDR3 is TGTGCCAGCAGCTTAGGGGGTCACTACGCCGAGCAGTACTTC.

The V gene is TRBV4-1, the J gene TRBJ1-2; no clear D gene. The CDR3 consists of 13 residues. V was pared by 6 bases and J by 0 bases, with 8 bases between. Germline CDR1 MGHRA, CDR2 YSYEKL. For the CDR3, the DNA is TGCGCCAGCAGACCCACATCTAACTATGGCTACACCTTC. It yields the protein CASRPTSNYGYTF.

This chain connects TRBV5-6 to TRBJ2-1; TRBD2 aligns across 11 bases. This CDR3 has 15 residues. The germline gives CDR1 SGHDT, CDR2 YYEEEE. V lost 2 bases and J lost 6; bases outside the gene matches: 4. CDR3 region: CASSFSGRAPNEQFF. The CDR3 nucleotides read TGTGCCAGCAGCTTTAGCGGGAGGGCCCCCAATGAGCAGTTCTTC.

This sequence joins TRBV6-1 and TRBJ1-2, with 7 bases aligning to TRBD1. The CDR3 is 12 amino acids. With V trimmed by 11 bases and J by 5 bases, 8 bases remained unmatched. Per the germline V gene, CDR1 is MNHNS and CDR2 is SASEGT. The CDR3 loop reads CASTAGGYGYTF. The CDR3, as DNA: TGTGCCTCTACCGCAGGGGGGTATGGCTACACCTTC.